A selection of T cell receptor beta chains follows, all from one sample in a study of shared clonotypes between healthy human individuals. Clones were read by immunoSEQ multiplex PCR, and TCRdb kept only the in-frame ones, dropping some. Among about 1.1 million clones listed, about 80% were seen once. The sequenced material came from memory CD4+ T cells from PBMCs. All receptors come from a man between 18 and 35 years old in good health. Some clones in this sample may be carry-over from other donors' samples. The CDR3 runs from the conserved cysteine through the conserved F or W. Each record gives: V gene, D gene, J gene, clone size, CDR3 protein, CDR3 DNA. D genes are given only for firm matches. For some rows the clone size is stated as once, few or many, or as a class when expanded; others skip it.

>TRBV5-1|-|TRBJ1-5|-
CASSSGSDSNQPQHF
TGCGCCAGCAGTTCCGGGAGTGATAGCAATCAGCCCCAGCATTTT
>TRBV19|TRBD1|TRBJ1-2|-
CASSQRPGQGVYGYTF
TGTGCCAGTAGCCAAAGACCGGGACAGGGGGTCTATGGCTACACCTTC
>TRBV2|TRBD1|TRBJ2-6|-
CASSFGTGGAGANVLTF
TGTGCCAGCAGTTTCGGGACAGGGGGTGCTGGGGCCAACGTCCTGACTTTC
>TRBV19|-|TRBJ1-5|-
CASTLGGGAGNQPQHF
TGTGCCAGTACCCTAGGGGGGGGCGCGGGCAATCAGCCCCAGCATTTT
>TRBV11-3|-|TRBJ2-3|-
CASSLTYVDTQYF
TGTGCCAGCAGCTTAACTTACGTAGATACGCAGTATTTT
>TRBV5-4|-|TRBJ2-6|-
CASSLSSPGANVLTF
TGTGCCAGCAGCCTCAGTTCCCCCGGGGCCAACGTCCTGACTTTC
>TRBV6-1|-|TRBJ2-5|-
CASSEDGGPMETQYF
TGTGCCAGCAGTGAAGATGGGGGACCTATGGAGACCCAGTACTTC
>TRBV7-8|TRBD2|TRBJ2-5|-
CASSTQLGGGGTQYF
TGTGCCAGCAGCACCCAACTAGGTGGGGGGGGGACCCAGTACTTC
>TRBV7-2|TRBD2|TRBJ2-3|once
CASSLYSGTPDTQYF
TGTGCCAGCAGCTTATATAGCGGGACACCAGATACGCAGTATTTT
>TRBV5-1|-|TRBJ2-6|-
CASTLGRFNSGANVLTF
TGCGCCAGCACCCTGGGCAGGTTCAACTCTGGGGCCAACGTCCTGACTTTC
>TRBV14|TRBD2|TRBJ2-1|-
CASSQDEEREGVDEQFF
TGTGCCAGCAGCCAAGACGAGGAGCGGGAGGGGGTCGATGAGCAGTTCTTC
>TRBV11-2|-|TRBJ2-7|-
CASSPSQSTYEQYF
TGTGCCAGCAGCCCTAGCCAATCGACCTACGAGCAGTACTTC
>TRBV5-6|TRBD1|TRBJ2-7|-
CASSFSSTGGFHEQYF
TGTGCCAGCAGCTTCTCGTCGACAGGGGGCTTCCACGAGCAGTACTTC
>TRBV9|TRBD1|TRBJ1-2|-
CASSDGGTGPSGYYGYTF
TGTGCCAGCAGCGACGGCGGGACAGGCCCATCCGGGTACTATGGCTACACCTTC
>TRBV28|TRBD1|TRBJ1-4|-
CASSSRDRQFF
TGTGCCAGCAGTTCCCGGGACAGACAATTTTTT
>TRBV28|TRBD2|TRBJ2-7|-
CASSLAVRSPGLGSLEQYF
TGTGCCAGCAGTTTAGCGGTGCGCTCTCCGGGACTAGGAAGTCTCGAGCAGTACTTC
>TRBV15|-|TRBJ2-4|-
CATSRGGGGEDIQYF
TGTGCCACCAGCAGAGGAGGGGGCGGGGAGGACATTCAGTACTTC
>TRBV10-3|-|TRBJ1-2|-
CAISVYTGQNNYGYTF
TGTGCCATCAGTGTTTACACCGGACAGAACAACTATGGCTACACCTTC
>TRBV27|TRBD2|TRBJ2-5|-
CASSRGEETQYF
TGTGCCAGCAGTCGGGGGGAAGAGACCCAGTACTTC
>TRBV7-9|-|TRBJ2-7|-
CASSWTGYSYEQYF
TGTGCCAGCAGCTGGACGGGCTACTCCTACGAGCAGTACTTC
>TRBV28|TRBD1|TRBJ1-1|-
CASRGQGARSTEAFF
TGTGCCAGCAGAGGACAGGGGGCGCGGAGCACTGAAGCTTTCTTT
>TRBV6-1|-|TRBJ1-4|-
CASSDGQYVNEKLFF
TGTGCCAGCAGTGATGGACAGTACGTTAATGAAAAACTGTTTTTT
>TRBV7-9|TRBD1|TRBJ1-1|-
CASSLGAGGRGEAFF
TGTGCCAGCAGCTTAGGGGCAGGGGGCCGTGGTGAAGCTTTCTTT
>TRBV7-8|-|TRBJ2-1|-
CASSSNSGTAANEQFF
TGTGCCAGCAGCTCTAACTCCGGGACCGCCGCCAATGAGCAGTTCTTC
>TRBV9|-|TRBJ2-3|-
CASSPEPYSGVSTDTQYF
TGTGCCAGCAGCCCAGAACCCTATAGCGGAGTGAGCACAGATACGCAGTATTTT
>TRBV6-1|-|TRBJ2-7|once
CASSLEDSYEQYF
TGTGCCAGCAGCCTTGAGGACAGCTACGAGCAGTACTTC